This T cell receptor beta chain was observed in a study of cytomegalovirus exposure and HLA in healthy donors. This clone was recorded once. CDR3 length: 17 amino acids. V gave up 7 bases and J gave up 1 base; unmatched junction bases: 12. In germline, CDR1 is ENHRY, CDR2 SYGVKD. TCRdb's copy holds only in-frame clones and misses some; the assay was immunoSEQ multiplex PCR. The repertoire holds 120,000 to 150,000 clones, with roughly 81% as singletons. This chain connects TRBV10-3 to TRBJ2-3; 9 bases fit TRBD1. This TCR came from a woman aged 30 to 39 in good health and CMV-seronegative. Material: PBMCs. CDR3 coding DNA: TGTGCCATCAAAGGCGGTGGGACAGGGTTTGGCACAGATACGCAGTATTTT. Amino acids: CAIKGGGTGFGTDTQYF.